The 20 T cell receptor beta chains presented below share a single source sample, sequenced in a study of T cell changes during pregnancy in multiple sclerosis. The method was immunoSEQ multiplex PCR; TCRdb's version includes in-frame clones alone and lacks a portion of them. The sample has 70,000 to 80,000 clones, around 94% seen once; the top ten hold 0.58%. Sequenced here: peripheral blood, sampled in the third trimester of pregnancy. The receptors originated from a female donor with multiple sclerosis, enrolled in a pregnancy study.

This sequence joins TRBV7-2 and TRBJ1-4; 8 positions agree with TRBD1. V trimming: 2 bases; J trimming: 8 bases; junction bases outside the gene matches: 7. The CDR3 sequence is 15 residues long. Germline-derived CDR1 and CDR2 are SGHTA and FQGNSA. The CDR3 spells CASSLSSQGDEKLFF. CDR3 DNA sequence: TGTGCCAGCAGCTTATCGTCACAGGGGGACGAAAAACTGTTTTTT. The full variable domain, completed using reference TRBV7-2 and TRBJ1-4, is GAGVSQSPSNKVTEKGKDVELRCDPISGHTALYWYRQSLGQGLEFLIYFQGNSAPDKSGLPSDRFSAERTGGSVSTLTIQRTQQEDSAVYLCASSLSSQGDEKLFFGSGTQLSVL.

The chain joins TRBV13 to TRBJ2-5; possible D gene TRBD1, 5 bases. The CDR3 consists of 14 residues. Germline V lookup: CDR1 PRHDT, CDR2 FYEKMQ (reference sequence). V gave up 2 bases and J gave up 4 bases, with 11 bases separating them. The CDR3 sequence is CASSLKTALETQYF. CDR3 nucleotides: TGTGCCAGCAGCTTAAAGACAGCTCTAGAGACCCAGTACTTC.

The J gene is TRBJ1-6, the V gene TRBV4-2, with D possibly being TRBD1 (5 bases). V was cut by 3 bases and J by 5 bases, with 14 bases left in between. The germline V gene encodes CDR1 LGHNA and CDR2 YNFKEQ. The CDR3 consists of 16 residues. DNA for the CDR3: TGTGCCAGCAGCCAGAGGATGGCAGGGAATAATTCACCCCTCCACTTT. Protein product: CASSQRMAGNNSPLHF.

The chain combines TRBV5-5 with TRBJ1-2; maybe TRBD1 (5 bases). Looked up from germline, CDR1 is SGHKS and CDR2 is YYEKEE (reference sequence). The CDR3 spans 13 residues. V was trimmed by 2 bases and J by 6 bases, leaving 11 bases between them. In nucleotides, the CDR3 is TGTGCCAGCAGCTTCAGAACAGGTGATGGCTACACCTTC. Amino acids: CASSFRTGDGYTF.

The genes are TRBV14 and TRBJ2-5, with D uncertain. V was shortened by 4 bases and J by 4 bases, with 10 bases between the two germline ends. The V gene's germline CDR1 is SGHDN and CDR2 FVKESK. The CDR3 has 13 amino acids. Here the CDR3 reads CASSRSWRETQYF. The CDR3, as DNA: TGTGCCAGCAGCCGGAGTTGGCGAGAGACCCAGTACTTC.

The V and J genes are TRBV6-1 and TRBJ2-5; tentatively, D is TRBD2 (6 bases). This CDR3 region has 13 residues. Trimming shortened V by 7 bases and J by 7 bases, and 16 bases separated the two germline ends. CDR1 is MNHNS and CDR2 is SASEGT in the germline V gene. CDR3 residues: CASNAGTVGTQYF. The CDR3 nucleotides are TGTGCCAGCAACGCCGGGACTGTAGGGACCCAGTACTTC.

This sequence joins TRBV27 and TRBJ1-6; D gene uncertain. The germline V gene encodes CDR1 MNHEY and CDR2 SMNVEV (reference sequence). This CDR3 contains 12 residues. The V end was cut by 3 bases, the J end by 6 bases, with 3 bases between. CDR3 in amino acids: CASSFSNSPLHF. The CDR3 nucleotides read TGTGCCAGCAGTTTCTCTAATTCACCCCTCCACTTT.

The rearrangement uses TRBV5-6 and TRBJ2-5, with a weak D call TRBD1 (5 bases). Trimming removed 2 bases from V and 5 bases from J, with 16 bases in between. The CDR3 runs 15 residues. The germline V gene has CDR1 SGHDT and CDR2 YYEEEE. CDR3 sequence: CASSFKGPGQETQYF. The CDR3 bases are TGTGCCAGCAGCTTCAAGGGGCCCGGTCAGGAGACCCAGTACTTC.

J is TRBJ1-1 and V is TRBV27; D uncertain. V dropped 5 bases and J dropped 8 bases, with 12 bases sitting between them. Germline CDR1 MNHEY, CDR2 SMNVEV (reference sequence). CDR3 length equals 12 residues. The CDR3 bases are TGTGCCAGCAGTAATCGGGGTTCCGAAGCTTTCTTT. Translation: CASSNRGSEAFF.

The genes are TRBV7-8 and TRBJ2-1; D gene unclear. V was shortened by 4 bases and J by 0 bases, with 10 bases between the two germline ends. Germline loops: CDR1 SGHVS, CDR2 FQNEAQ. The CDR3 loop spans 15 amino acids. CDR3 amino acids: CASSSPSVSYNEQFF. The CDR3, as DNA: TGTGCCAGCAGCTCTCCCTCGGTCTCCTACAATGAGCAGTTCTTC.

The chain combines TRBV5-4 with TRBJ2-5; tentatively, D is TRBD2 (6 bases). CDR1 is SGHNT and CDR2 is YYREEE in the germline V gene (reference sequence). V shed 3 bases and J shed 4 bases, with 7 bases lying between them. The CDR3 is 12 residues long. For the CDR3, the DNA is TGTGCCAGCAGCTACGGGGGAGAGACCCAGTACTTC. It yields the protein CASSYGGETQYF.

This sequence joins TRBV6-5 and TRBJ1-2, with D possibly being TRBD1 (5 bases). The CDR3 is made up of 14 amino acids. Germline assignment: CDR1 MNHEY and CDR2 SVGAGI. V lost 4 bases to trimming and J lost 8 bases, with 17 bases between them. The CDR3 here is CASSFRGHFSGYTF. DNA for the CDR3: TGTGCCAGCAGTTTTAGAGGACATTTCAGCGGCTACACCTTC.

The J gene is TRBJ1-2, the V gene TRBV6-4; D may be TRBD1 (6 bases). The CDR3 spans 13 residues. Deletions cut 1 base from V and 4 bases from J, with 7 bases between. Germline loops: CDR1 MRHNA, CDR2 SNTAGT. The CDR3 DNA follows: TGTGCCAGCAGTGACTTAGGGGGCTATGGCTACACCTTC. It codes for CASSDLGGYGYTF.

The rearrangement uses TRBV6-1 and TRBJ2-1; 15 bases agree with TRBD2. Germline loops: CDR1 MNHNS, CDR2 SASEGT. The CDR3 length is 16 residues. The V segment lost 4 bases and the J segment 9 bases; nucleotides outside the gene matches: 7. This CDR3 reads CASSARTSGGASEQFF. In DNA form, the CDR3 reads TGTGCCAGCAGTGCCCGGACTAGCGGGGGGGCCAGTGAGCAGTTCTTC.

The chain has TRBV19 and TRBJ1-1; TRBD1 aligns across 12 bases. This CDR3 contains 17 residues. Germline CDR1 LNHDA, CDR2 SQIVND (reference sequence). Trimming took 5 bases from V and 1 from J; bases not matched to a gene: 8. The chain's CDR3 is CASSPLGDRGRNTEAFF. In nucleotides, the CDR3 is TGTGCCAGTAGTCCCCTGGGGGACAGGGGGCGGAACACTGAAGCTTTCTTT.

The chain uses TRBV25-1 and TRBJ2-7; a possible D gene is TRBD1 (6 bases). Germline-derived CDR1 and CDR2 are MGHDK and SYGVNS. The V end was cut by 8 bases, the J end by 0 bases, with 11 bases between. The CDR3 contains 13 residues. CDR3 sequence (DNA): TGTGCCAGCTCCTTGACAGGCTCCTACGAGCAGTACTTC. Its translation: CASSLTGSYEQYF.

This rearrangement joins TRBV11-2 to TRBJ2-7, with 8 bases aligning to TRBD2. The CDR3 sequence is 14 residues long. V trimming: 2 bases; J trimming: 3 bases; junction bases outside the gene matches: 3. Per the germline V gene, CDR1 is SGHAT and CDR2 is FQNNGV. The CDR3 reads CASSLSSGDYEQYF. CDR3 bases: TGTGCCAGCAGCTTAAGTAGCGGGGACTACGAGCAGTACTTC. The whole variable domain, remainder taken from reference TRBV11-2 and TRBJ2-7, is EAGVAQSPRYKIIEKRQSVAFWCNPISGHATLYWYQQILGQGPKLLIQFQNNGVVDDSQLPKDRFSAERLKGVDSTLKIQPAKLEDSAVYLCASSLSSGDYEQYFGPGTRLTVT.

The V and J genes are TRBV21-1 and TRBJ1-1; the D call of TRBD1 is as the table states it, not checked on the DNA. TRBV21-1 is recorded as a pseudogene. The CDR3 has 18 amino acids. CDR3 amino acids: CASSKTGNSLFMNTEAFF. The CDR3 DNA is TGTGCCAGCAGCAAAACAGGGAATTCCCTATTCATGAACACTGAAGCTTTCTTT.

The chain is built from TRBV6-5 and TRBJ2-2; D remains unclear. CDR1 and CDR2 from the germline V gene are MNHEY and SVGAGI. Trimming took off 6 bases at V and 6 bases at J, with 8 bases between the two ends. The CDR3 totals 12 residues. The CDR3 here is CASRRVPGELFF. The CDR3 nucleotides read TGTGCCAGCAGAAGAGTTCCCGGGGAGCTGTTTTTT.

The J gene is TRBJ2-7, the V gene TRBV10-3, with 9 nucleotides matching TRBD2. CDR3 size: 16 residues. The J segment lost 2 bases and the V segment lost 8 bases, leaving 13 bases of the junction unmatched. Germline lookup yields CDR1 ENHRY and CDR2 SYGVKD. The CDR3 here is CAIGKRAGGTTYEQYF. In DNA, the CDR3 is TGTGCCATCGGAAAGAGAGCGGGGGGAACAACCTACGAGCAGTACTTC.